This paragraph covers one T cell receptor (beta chain) sequence. These data are taken from a study of blood T cell repertoires in COVID-19. Trimming took off 4 bases at V and 0 bases at J, with 7 bases between the two ends. Germline V CDR1 and CDR2: SEHNR, FQNEAQ (reference sequence). The CDR3 consists of 15 residues. The protocol was immunoSEQ multiplex PCR, while the TCRdb copy is restricted to in-frame clones and leaves out a portion. The sample has over 150,000 clones, over 80% seen once. The sequence was obtained from a middle-aged woman with COVID-19, enrolled during active disease. Sequenced sample: peripheral blood. V usage is TRBV7-9 and J usage is TRBJ2-6; D not resolved. The CDR3 sequence: CASSSTRSGANVLTF. CDR3 DNA sequence: TGTGCCAGCAGCTCCACGCGCTCTGGGGCCAACGTCCTGACTTTC.